One sample yielded the 10 T cell receptor beta chains listed below, sequenced in a study of T-cell reconstitution after alpha-beta-depleted transplantation in children. Unique molecular identifiers tagged the TCRbeta library. TCRdb reprocessed the PCR reads with MiXCR, giving one entry per CDR3 protein. The sample holds hundreds of thousands of distinct CDR3 sequences, roughly a tenth seen once. Sequences were derived from PBMCs, sampled before TCRalphabeta/CD19-depleted stem cell transplant. The receptor set was obtained from a child under 10 years old with inherited bone marrow failure, due to receive a stem cell transplant.

To note about this clonotype: Compared with germline, one end of the junction differs, possibly owing to a read error. The genes are TRBV5-1 and TRBJ2-3; no firm D call. The germline V gene has CDR1 SGHRS and CDR2 YFSETQ. The CDR3 totals 13 residues. CDR3 protein: CVSSLEGTDTQYF. The CDR3 nucleotides read TGCGTCAGCAGCTTGGAAGGGACAGATACGCAGTATTTT.

In this sample, this clonotype turned up many times. The chain recombines TRBV20-1 with TRBJ2-6; D uncertain. Germline-derived CDR1 and CDR2 are DFQATT and SNEGSKA (reference sequence). Trimming removed 3 bases at V and 0 bases at J, with 6 bases between. This CDR3 comprises 14 residues. CDR3 sequence: CSARGDSGANVLTF. DNA of the CDR3: TGCAGTGCTAGGGGCGACTCTGGGGCCAACGTCCTGACTTTC.

This rearrangement joins TRBV18 to TRBJ2-1, with 7 bases that match TRBD2. The germline V gene encodes CDR1 KGHSH and CDR2 LQKENI. The CDR3 sequence is 16 residues long. Trimming at V came to 6 bases and at J to 4 bases, leaving 12 bases not matched to a gene. CDR3 loop: CASSPQPGLQYNEQFF. CDR3 bases: TGTGCCAGCTCGCCCCAACCGGGACTACAATACAATGAGCAGTTCTTC. Using reference TRBV18 and TRBJ2-1 for the parts outside the CDR3, the full variable domain is NAGVMQNPRHLVRRRGQEARLRCSPMKGHSHVYWYRQLPEEGLKFMVYLQKENIIDESGMPKERFSAEFPKEGPSILRIQQVVRGDSAAYFCASSPQPGLQYNEQFFGPGTRLTVL.

The sample holds many counts of this clonotype. The rearrangement uses TRBV5-4 and TRBJ2-7, with D perhaps matching TRBD2 (6 bases). The CDR3 contains 18 residues. Between the trimmed V and J ends, which lost 0 bases and 0 bases, there was a span of 19 bases. From germline, CDR1 is SGHNT and CDR2 YYREEE (reference sequence). CDR3 region: CASSLGPRGTGSSYEQYF. CDR3 sequence (DNA): TGTGCCAGCAGCTTGGGGCCTCGCGGGACCGGTAGCTCCTACGAGCAGTACTTC.

This clonotype was seen a few times. This chain uses TRBV12-3 or TRBV12-4 with TRBJ2-4, with a weak D call TRBD2 (6 bases). The CDR3 consists of 17 residues. Trimming took 5 bases from V and 6 from J, leaving 23 bases between them. CDR3 loop: CASSPPRPSEQRNIQYF. CDR3 in DNA: TGTGCCAGCAGTCCCCCCCGGCCTAGCGAACAACGAAACATTCAGTACTTC.

This clonotype has a count of ten or more. V usage is TRBV27 and J usage is TRBJ2-7, with D tentatively TRBD1 or TRBD2 (5 bases each). The ends were cut back, 2 bases at V and 1 base at J, with 9 bases in the middle. The CDR3 is 14 residues long. Germline lookup yields CDR1 MNHEY and CDR2 SMNVEV (reference sequence). This CDR3 reads CASSLGGYSYEQYF. The CDR3 DNA reads as TGTGCCAGCAGTTTAGGGGGTTATTCCTACGAGCAGTACTTC.

This clonotype was observed a handful of times. The V and J genes are TRBV10-3 and TRBJ2-7, with D possibly TRBD1 on 5 matching bases. V was shortened by 7 bases and J by 3 bases, with 7 bases between the two germline ends. CDR3 size: 11 residues. Germline-derived CDR1 and CDR2 are ENHRY and SYGVKD. In nucleotides, the CDR3 is TGTGCCATCACCGGACACTACGAGCAGTACTTC. This translates into CAITGHYEQYF.

The sample holds many counts of this clonotype. At one end, the junction sequence differs from germline, possibly due to a read error. The chain links TRBV12-3 or TRBV12-4 to TRBJ2-7, with no clear D. The CDR3 totals 11 residues. This chain's CDR3 is CGSPRLGHHHF. The CDR3 nucleotides are TGTGGCAGCCCGAGGCTCGGCCACCACCACTTC.

This clonotype was detected ten times or more. The chain joins TRBV29-1 to TRBJ1-1; 8 nucleotides agree with TRBD1. The germline V gene encodes CDR1 SQVTM and CDR2 ANQGSEA. This CDR3 has 15 amino acids. With V trimmed by 4 bases and J by 1 base, 8 bases remained unmatched. CDR3 sequence reads: CSVAHAGTGNTEAFF. CDR3 bases: TGCAGCGTTGCCCACGCCGGGACAGGGAACACTGAAGCTTTCTTT.

This clonotype was counted many times. V usage is TRBV5-6 and J usage is TRBJ1-5; D may be TRBD1 (5 bases). The germline V gene has CDR1 SGHDT and CDR2 YYEEEE. With 2 bases removed from V and 7 bases from J, the gap between germline ends came to 10 bases. CDR3 length equals 13 residues. The CDR3 nucleotides are TGTGCCAGCAGCTTCGGGGGAGCGCAGCCCCAGCATTTT. It codes for CASSFGGAQPQHF. The variable domain in full, completed from reference TRBV5-6 and TRBJ1-5, reads DAGVTQSPTHLIKTRGQQVTLRCSPKSGHDTVSWYQQALGQGPQFIFQYYEEEERQRGNFPDRFSGHQFPNYSSELNVNALLLGDSALYLCASSFGGAQPQHFGDGTRLSIL.